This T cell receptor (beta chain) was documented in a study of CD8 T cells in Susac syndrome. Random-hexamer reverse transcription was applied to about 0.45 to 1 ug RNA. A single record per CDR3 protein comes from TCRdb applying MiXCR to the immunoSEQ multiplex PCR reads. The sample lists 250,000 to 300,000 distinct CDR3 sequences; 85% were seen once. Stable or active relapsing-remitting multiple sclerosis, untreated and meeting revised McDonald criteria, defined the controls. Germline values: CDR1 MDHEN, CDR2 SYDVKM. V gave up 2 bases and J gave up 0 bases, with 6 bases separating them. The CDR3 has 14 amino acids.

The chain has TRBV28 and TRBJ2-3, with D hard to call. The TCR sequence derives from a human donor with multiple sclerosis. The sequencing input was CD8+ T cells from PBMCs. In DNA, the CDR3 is TGTGCCAGCAGTTTAGTCATTAGCACAGATACGCAGTATTTT. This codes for CASSLVISTDTQYF.